The 7 T cell receptor beta chains given below trace back to one sample, sequenced in a study of T cells after yellow fever vaccination. TCRdb fed the 5' RACE reads into MiXCR, producing one record per CDR3 protein. The table includes approximately 600,000 distinct CDR3 sequences, approximately 13% detected once. The material was PBMCs, obtained on the day of the yellow fever booster vaccination. These receptors were collected from a man aged 30 to 39 who received the YFV17D yellow fever vaccine.

This clonotype was observed at least ten times. The junction departs from the called germline gene at one end, perhaps through a read error. The V and J genes are TRBV5-1 and TRBJ2-5; weak D call: TRBD1 (6 bases). This CDR3 comprises 13 residues. CDR1 is SGHRS, CDR2 YFSETQ, per germline. Here the CDR3 reads CASSLQGRETQYF. CDR3 nucleotides: TGTGCCAGCAGCTTACAGGGACGGGAGACCCAGTACTTC.

This clonotype was found a few times. V and J are TRBV18 and TRBJ2-3, with D unresolved. This CDR3 comprises 16 residues. Germline CDR1 is KGHSH and CDR2 is LQKENI. V shed 0 bases and J shed 2 bases, with 12 bases lying between them. CDR3 bases: TGTGCCAGCTCACCACCAAACCCACCCAACACAGATACGCAGTATTTT. It codes for CASSPPNPPNTDTQYF.

In this sample, this clonotype turned up a few times. The chain joins TRBV5-1 to TRBJ2-2, with 9 bases lining up with TRBD1. The length of the CDR3 is 16 residues. V lost 2 bases and J lost 4; bases outside the gene matches: 6. The germline V gene has CDR1 SGHRS and CDR2 YFSETQ. CDR3 in DNA: TGCGCCAGCAGCTTCCTATTGACAGGGGGCACCGGGGAGCTGTTTTTT. This translates into CASSFLLTGGTGELFF.

In its sample, this clonotype was seen a few times. J is TRBJ2-7 and V is TRBV24-1, with D possibly matching TRBD1 (6 bases). V was shortened by 0 bases and J by 4 bases, with 15 bases between the two germline ends. CDR1 and CDR2 (germline): KGHDR, SFDVKD. The CDR3 covers 16 residues. The CDR3 spells CATSDLNLRDTYEQYF. DNA of the CDR3: TGTGCCACCAGTGATTTGAACCTCCGGGACACGTACGAGCAGTACTTC.

The table lists this clonotype with a few counts. The J gene is TRBJ2-7, the V gene TRBV29-1; 8 bases agree with TRBD1. Germline V lookup: CDR1 SQVTM, CDR2 ANQGSEA. The CDR3 runs to 11 residues. V lost 7 bases, J lost 4 bases, and 3 bases stayed unmatched. CDR3 protein: CSGRQGYEQYF. The CDR3 nucleotides read TGCAGCGGAAGACAGGGGTACGAGCAGTACTTC.

The chain links TRBV20-1 to TRBJ2-4; possibly TRBD1 or TRBD2 for D (5 bases each). The CDR3 extends over 12 amino acids. Germline CDR1 and CDR2: DFQATT and SNEGSKA (reference sequence). The V and J ends lost 7 bases and 7 bases respectively, with 14 bases between them. The CDR3 is CSVRDPRNIQYF. CDR3 DNA: TGCAGTGTCCGGGACCCCCGGAACATTCAGTACTTC.

The J gene is TRBJ2-5, the V gene TRBV18, with D hard to call. The V gene lost 2 bases and the J gene lost 2 bases, with 6 bases spanning the gap. CDR1 is KGHSH and CDR2 is LQKENI in the germline V gene. CDR3 length: 13 residues. The CDR3 here is CASSPTQQETQYF. CDR3 DNA: TGTGCCAGCTCACCAACACAGCAAGAGACCCAGTACTTC.